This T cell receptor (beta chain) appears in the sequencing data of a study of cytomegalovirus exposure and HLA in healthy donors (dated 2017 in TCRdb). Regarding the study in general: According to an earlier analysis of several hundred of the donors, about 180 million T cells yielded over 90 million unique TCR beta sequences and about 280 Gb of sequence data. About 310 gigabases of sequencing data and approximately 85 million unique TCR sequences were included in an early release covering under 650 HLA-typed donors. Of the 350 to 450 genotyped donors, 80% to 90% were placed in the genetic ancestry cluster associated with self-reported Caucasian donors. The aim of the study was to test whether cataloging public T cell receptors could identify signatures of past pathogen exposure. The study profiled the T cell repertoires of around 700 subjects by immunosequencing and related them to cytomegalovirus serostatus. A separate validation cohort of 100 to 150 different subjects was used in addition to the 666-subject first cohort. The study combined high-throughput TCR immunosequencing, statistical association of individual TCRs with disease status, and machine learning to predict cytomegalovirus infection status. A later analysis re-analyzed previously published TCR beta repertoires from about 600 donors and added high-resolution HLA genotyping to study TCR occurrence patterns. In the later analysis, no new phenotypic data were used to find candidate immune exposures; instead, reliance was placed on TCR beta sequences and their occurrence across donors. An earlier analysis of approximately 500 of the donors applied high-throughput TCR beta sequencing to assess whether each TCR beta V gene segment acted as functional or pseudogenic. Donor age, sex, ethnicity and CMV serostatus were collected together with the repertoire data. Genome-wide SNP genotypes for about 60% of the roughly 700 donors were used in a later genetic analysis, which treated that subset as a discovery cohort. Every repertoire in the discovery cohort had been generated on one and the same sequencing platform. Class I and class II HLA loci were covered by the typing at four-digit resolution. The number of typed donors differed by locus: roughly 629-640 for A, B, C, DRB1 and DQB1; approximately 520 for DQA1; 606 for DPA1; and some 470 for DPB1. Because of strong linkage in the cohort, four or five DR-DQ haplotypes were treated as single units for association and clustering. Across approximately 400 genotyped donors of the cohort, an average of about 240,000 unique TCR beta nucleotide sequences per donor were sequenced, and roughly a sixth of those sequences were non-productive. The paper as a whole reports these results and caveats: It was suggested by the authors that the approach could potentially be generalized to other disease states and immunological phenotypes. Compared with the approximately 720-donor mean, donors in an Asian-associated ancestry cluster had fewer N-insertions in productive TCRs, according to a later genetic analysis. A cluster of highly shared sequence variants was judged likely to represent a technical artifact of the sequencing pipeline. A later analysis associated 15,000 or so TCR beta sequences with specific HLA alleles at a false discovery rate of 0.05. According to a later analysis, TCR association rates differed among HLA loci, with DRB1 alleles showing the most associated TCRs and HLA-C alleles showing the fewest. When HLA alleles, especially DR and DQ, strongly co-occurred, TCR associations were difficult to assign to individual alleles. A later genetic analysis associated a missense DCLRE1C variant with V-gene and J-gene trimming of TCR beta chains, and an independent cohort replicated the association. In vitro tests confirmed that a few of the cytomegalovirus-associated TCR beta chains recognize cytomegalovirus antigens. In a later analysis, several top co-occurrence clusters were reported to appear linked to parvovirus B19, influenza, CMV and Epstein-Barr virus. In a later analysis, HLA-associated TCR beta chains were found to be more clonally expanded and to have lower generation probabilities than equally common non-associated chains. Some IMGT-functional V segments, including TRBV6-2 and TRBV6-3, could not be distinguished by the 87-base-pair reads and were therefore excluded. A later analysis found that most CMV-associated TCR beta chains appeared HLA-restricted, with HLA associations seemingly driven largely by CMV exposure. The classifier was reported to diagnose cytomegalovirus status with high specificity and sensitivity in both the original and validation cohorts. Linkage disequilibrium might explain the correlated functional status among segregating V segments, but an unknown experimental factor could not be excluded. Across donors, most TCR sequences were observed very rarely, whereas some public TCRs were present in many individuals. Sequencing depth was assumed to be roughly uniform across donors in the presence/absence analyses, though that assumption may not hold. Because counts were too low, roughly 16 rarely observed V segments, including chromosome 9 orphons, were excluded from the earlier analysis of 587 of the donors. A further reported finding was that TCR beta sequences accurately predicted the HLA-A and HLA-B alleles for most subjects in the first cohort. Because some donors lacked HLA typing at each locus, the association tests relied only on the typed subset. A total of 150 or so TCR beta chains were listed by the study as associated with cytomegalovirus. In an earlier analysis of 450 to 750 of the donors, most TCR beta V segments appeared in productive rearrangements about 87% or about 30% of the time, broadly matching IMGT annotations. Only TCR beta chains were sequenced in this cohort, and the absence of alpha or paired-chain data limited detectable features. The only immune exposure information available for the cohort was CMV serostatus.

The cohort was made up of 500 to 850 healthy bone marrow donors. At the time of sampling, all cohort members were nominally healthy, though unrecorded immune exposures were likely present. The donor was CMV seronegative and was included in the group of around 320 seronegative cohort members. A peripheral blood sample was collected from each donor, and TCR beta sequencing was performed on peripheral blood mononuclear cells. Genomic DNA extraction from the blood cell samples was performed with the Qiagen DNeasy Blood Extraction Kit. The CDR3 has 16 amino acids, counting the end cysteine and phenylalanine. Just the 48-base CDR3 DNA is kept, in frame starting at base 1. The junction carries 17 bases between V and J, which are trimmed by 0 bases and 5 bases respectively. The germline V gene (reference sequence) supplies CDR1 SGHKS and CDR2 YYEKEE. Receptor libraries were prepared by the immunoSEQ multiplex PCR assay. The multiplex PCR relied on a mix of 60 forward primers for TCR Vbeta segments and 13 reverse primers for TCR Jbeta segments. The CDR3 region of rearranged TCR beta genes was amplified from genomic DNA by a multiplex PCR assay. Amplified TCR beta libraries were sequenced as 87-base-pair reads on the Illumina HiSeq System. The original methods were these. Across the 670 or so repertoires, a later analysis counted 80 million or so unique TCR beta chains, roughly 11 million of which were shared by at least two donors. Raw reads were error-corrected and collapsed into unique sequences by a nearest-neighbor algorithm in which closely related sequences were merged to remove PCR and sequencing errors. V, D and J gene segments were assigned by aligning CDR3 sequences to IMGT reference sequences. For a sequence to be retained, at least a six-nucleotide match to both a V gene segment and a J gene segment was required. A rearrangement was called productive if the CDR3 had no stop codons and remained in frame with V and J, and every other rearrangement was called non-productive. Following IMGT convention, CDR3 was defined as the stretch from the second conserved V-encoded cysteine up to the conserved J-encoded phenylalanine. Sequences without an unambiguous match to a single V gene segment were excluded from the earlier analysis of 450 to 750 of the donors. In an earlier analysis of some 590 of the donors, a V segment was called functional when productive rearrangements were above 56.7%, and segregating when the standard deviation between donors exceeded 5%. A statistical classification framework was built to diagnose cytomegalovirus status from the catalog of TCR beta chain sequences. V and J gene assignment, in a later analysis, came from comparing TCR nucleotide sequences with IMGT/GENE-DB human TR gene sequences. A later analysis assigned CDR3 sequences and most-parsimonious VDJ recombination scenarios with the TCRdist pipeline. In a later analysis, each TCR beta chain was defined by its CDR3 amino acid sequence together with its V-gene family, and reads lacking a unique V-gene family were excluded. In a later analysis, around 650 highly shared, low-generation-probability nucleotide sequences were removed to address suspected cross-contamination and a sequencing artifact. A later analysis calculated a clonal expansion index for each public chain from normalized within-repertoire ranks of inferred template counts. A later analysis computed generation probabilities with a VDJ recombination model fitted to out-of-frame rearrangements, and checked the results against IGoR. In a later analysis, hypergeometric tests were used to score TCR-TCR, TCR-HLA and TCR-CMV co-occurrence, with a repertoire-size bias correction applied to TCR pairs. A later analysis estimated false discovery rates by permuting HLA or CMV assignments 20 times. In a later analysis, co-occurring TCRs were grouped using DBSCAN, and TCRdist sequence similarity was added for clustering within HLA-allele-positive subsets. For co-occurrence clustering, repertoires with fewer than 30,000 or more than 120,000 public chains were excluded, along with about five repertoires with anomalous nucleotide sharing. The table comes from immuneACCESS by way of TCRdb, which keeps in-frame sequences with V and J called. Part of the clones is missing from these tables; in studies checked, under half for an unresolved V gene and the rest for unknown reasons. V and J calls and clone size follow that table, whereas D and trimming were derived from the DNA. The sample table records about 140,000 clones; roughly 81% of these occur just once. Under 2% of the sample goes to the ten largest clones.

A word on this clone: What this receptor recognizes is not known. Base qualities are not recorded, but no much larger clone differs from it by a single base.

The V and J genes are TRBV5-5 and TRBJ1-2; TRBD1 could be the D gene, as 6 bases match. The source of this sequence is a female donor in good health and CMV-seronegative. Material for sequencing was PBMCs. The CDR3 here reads CASSLANQGLGYGYTF. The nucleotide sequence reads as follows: TGTGCCAGCAGCTTGGCCAACCAGGGGCTAGGGTATGGCTACACCTTC. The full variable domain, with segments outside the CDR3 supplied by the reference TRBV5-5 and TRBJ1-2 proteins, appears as DAGVTQSPTHLIKTRGQQVTLRCSPISGHKSVSWYQQVLGQGPQFIFQYYEKEERGRGNFPDRFSARQFPNYSSELNVNALLLGDSALYLCASSLANQGLGYGYTFGSGTRLTVV.